The 32 T cell receptor beta chains in this list originate from one sample, sequenced in a study of Graves' ophthalmopathy and Graves' hyperthyroidism (dated by TCRdb to the late 2010s). Sequenced using an Illumina HiSeq 2000. TCR beta CDR3 regions were amplified from RNA transcripts for repertoire sequencing. A first-round RT-PCR used HTBI primers with the Qiagen OneStep RT-PCR kit, followed by a second-round multiplex PCR, size selection and purification. Clones were called with MiXCR by TCRdb after fastp trimmed the public reads at Q25, and only in-frame beta chains were retained. Rows matching on CDR3 protein sequence are summarized as one entry with the most common DNA and genes. Here the sample has a few hundred thousand distinct CDR3 sequences; around 17% occur a single time. The ten largest account for about 1.6% of the sample. Sample: peripheral blood. These receptors were collected from a woman between 18 and 29 years old with Graves' ophthalmopathy. Donor details come from another sample of the same person, matched by shared clones.

This clonotype was counted many times. This chain connects TRBV5-8 to TRBJ1-2; D call uncertain. The germline gives CDR1 SGHTS, CDR2 YDEGEE. The CDR3 runs to 8 residues. Deletions cut 7 bases from V and 9 bases from J, with 4 bases between. The CDR3 loop reads CASGRYTF. CDR3 DNA sequence: TGTGCCAGCGGACGCTACACCTTC. Complete variable domain (other parts from reference TRBV5-8 and TRBJ1-2): EAGVTQSPTHLIKTRGQQATLRCSPISGHTSVYWYQQALGLGLQFLLWYDEGEERNRGNFPPRFSGRQFPNYSSELNVNALELEDSALYLCASGRYTFGSGTRLTVV.

In its sample, this clonotype was seen many times. The CDR3 DNA reads as TGTGCCAGCAGCGAAACTAGCGGGAGATTAAATGAGCAGTACTTC. It specifies CASSETSGRLNEQYF. The chain employs TRBV5-4 and TRBJ2-7, with 11 bases lining up with TRBD2. CDR3 length: 15 residues. Unmatched junction bases numbered 10, after V lost 4 bases and J lost 7 bases. Germline assignment: CDR1 SGHNT and CDR2 YYREEE (reference sequence).

This clonotype was counted many times. The chain employs TRBV5-1 and TRBJ2-7, with D perhaps assigned TRBD1 or TRBD2 (5 bases each). The CDR3 length is 15 residues. Between the trimmed V and J ends, which lost 0 bases and 4 bases, there was a span of 14 bases. Germline V gene lookup returns CDR1 SGHRS and CDR2 YFSETQ. CDR3 DNA sequence: TGCGCCAGCAGCTTGGGTCGGGACGGAGTTTACGAGCAGTACTTC. Translating gives CASSLGRDGVYEQYF. The variable domain in full, with the rest retrieved from reference TRBV5-1 and TRBJ2-7, is KAGVTQTPRYLIKTRGQQVTLSCSPISGHRSVSWYQQTPGQGLQFLFEYFSETQRNKGNFPGRFSGRQFSNSRSEMNVSTLELGDSALYLCASSLGRDGVYEQYFGPGTRLTVT.

The CDR3 region is CATSRGPGQNTGELFF. CDR3 in DNA: TGTGCCACCAGCAGGGGCCCGGGACAGAACACCGGGGAGCTGTTTTTT. The rearrangement uses TRBV15 and TRBJ2-2; D might be TRBD1 (6 bases). CDR1 and CDR2 (germline): LNHNV, YYDKDF (reference sequence). V was shortened by 3 bases and J by 1 base, with 12 bases between the two germline ends. CDR3 size: 16 residues.

The J gene is TRBJ1-2, the V gene TRBV27; 8 positions agree with TRBD1. J was trimmed by 7 bases and V by 0 bases; bases with no gene match: 10. The germline V gene has CDR1 MNHEY and CDR2 SMNVEV (reference sequence). This CDR3 region has 16 residues. CDR3 sequence: CASSLSAGGPGAGYTF. In DNA form, the CDR3 reads TGTGCCAGCAGTTTATCGGCAGGGGGCCCGGGGGCTGGCTACACCTTC.

The rearrangement uses TRBV12-5 and TRBJ1-1; D is ambiguous. The germline CDR1 and CDR2 sequences are LGHNT and FRNRAP. V dropped 5 bases and J dropped 5 bases, with 18 bases sitting between them. This CDR3 is 15 amino acids long. CDR3 in DNA: TGTGCTAGTGGTGCTTCGGGGTGGTGGAAAACTGAAGCTTTCTTT. This sequence encodes CASGASGWWKTEAFF.

This clonotype was recorded at least ten times. This may be a read error, as it is one base from a much larger clone. No conserved phenylalanine or tryptophan ends this CDR3, so it is likely a read error. The chain links TRBV15 to TRBJ2-5, with no clear D. The CDR3 has 13 amino acids. With 0 bases removed from V and 4 bases from J, the gap between germline ends came to 6 bases. Per germline, CDR1 LNHNV and CDR2 YYDKDF (reference sequence). This chain's CDR3 is CATSRDGRETQYL. In DNA, the CDR3 is TGTGCCACCAGCAGAGATGGAAGAGAGACCCAGTACCTC.

V is TRBV20-1 and J is TRBJ1-6; a weak D match, TRBD1 (6 bases). The germline CDR1 and CDR2 sequences are DFQATT and SNEGSKA (reference sequence). V gave up 1 base and J gave up 4 bases, with 8 bases separating them. This CDR3 region has 14 residues. The CDR3 is CSARVRGYNSPLHF. CDR3 nucleotide sequence: TGCAGTGCTAGAGTCAGGGGTTATAATTCACCCCTCCACTTT.

The sample holds many counts of this clonotype. The chain employs TRBV6-2 or TRBV6-3 and TRBJ1-5, with D tentatively TRBD1 (6 bases). The germline gives CDR1 MNHEY, CDR2 SVGEGT. V was clipped by 2 bases and J by 7 bases, with 18 bases between them. This CDR3 is built from 16 residues. CDR3 protein: CASSYGHQGTGQPQHF. The CDR3 region has the DNA TGTGCCAGCAGTTACGGACATCAGGGGACGGGGCAGCCCCAGCATTTT.

This clonotype was seen ten or more times. Written as DNA, the CDR3 is TGTGCCAGCAGCCAAGATGACACCCCTCGCTCTGGAAACACCATATATTTT. It yields the protein CASSQDDTPRSGNTIYF. V and J are TRBV4-2 and TRBJ1-3, with D unresolved. Germline V gene data show CDR1 as LGHNA and CDR2 as YNFKEQ. This CDR3 spans 17 amino acids. Trimming stripped 0 bases from V and 0 bases from J, with 12 bases between.

In its sample, this clonotype was seen many times. The chain carries TRBV6-1 and TRBJ2-2; no firm D call. V was clipped by 8 bases and J by 3 bases, with 10 bases between them. The CDR3 length is 13 residues. From germline, CDR1 is MNHNS and CDR2 SASEGT. The CDR3, as DNA: TGTGCCAGCCCGGGCCCCCACACCGGGGAGCTGTTTTTT. Protein sequence: CASPGPHTGELFF.

This clonotype was counted many times. The rearrangement links TRBV7-2 to TRBJ2-7, with TRBD2 matching 13 bases. The CDR3 covers 15 residues. After removal of 5 bases from V and 3 bases from J, the junction contained 4 bases not matched to a gene. Looked up from germline, CDR1 is SGHTA and CDR2 is FQGNSA. In DNA, the CDR3 is TGTGCCAGCAGCCGGACTAGCGGGGGCTTCTACGAGCAGTACTTC. As protein: CASSRTSGGFYEQYF. The full variable domain, its missing parts supplied by reference TRBV7-2 and TRBJ2-7, is GAGVSQSPSNKVTEKGKDVELRCDPISGHTALYWYRQSLGQGLEFLIYFQGNSAPDKSGLPSDRFSAERTGGSVSTLTIQRTQQEDSAVYLCASSRTSGGFYEQYFGPGTRLTVT.

This clonotype was recorded at least ten times. The chain combines TRBV5-1 with TRBJ1-1; 10 bases match TRBD1. Germline assignment: CDR1 SGHRS and CDR2 YFSETQ. The trim removed 0 bases at V and 1 base at J, leaving 6 bases unmatched. The length of the CDR3 is 17 residues. The chain's CDR3 is CASSLAGTGETNTEAFF. The CDR3 nucleotides are TGCGCCAGCAGCTTGGCAGGGACAGGGGAAACGAACACTGAAGCTTTCTTT.

The chain employs TRBV30 and TRBJ1-3; no clear D. CDR1 is GTSNPN, CDR2 SVGIG, per germline (reference sequence). The CDR3 is 13 residues long. The V end was cut by 7 bases, the J end by 0 bases, with 10 bases between. The CDR3: CAFRRSSGNTIYF. In DNA form, the CDR3 reads TGTGCCTTCCGACGTAGCTCTGGAAACACCATATATTTT.

This clonotype was picked up many times. The chain couples TRBV29-1 to TRBJ2-2, with D unclear. This CDR3 spans 13 amino acids. V lost 2 bases, J lost 5 bases, and 9 bases lay in between. Germline values: CDR1 SQVTM, CDR2 ANQGSEA. For the CDR3, the DNA is TGCAGCGTTGAACAGGTTAATACCGGGGAGCTGTTTTTT. Its translation is CSVEQVNTGELFF.

The gene calls are TRBV4-3 and TRBJ1-3; possible D gene TRBD1, 6 bases. The CDR3 consists of 17 residues. V lost 0 bases to trimming and J lost 1 base, with 13 bases between them. CDR1 is LGHNA, CDR2 YSLEER, per germline. As DNA, the CDR3 is TGCGCCAGCAGCCAAGAACCCTCAGGGGCGTCTGGAAACACCATATATTTT. This gives the protein CASSQEPSGASGNTIYF.

The gene calls are TRBV29-1 and TRBJ2-7; 7 bases fit TRBD2. Per the germline V gene, CDR1 is SQVTM and CDR2 is ANQGSEA. CDR3 length equals 15 residues. J gave up 1 base and V 3 bases, and 9 bases lay outside the gene matches. The CDR3 is CSVEVVAGASYEQYF. CDR3 nucleotide sequence: TGCAGCGTTGAGGTTGTGGCGGGAGCATCCTACGAGCAGTACTTC.

This clonotype was observed at least ten times. The J gene is TRBJ1-3, the V gene TRBV11-2; no clear D. V dropped 2 bases and J dropped 0 bases, with 14 bases sitting between them. The CDR3 loop spans 17 amino acids. Per germline, CDR1 SGHAT and CDR2 FQNNGV. CDR3 region: CASSLRPTIVSGNTIYF. In DNA, the CDR3 is TGTGCCAGCAGCTTACGACCTACAATCGTCTCTGGAAACACCATATATTTT.

This clonotype was recorded at least ten times. The chain couples TRBV6-2 or TRBV6-3 to TRBJ2-7; 7 bases are a match to TRBD1. Trimming removed 6 bases from V and 2 bases from J; junction bases left unmatched: 7. The CDR3 runs 14 residues. Germline V gives CDR1 MNHEY, CDR2 SVGEGT. The CDR3 loop is CASRRTGRPYEQYF. CDR3 nucleotides: TGTGCCAGCAGGAGGACAGGACGACCCTACGAGCAGTACTTC.

This clonotype was counted at least ten times. The chain recombines TRBV6-5 with TRBJ2-7, with TRBD2 matching over 12 bases. CDR1 is MNHEY and CDR2 is SVGAGI in the germline V gene. J gave up 9 bases and V 2 bases, and 2 bases lay outside the gene matches. The CDR3 runs 13 residues. The CDR3 sequence: CASSYPSGRVQYF. For the CDR3, the DNA is TGTGCCAGCAGTTACCCTAGCGGGAGGGTGCAGTACTTC.

This clonotype has just a few counts. The gene calls are TRBV9 and TRBJ1-2; D gene unclear. The germline V and J ends were trimmed by 6 bases and 4 bases, with 13 bases remaining between them. This CDR3 is built from 13 residues. The germline V gene has CDR1 SGDLS and CDR2 YYNGEE. CDR3 nucleotide sequence: TGTGCCAGCAAGGGTAATCGCCTCTATGGCTACACCTTC. Its protein product is CASKGNRLYGYTF. Using reference TRBV9 and TRBJ1-2 for the parts outside the CDR3, the full variable domain is DSGVTQTPKHLITATGQRVTLRCSPRSGDLSVYWYQQSLDQGLQFLIQYYNGEERAKGNILERFSAQQFPDLHSELNLSSLELGDSALYFCASKGNRLYGYTFGSGTRLTVV.

Many counts were recorded for this clonotype. This sequence joins TRBV20-1 and TRBJ1-5; possibly TRBD1 for D (5 bases). V gave up 5 bases and J gave up 2 bases, with 10 bases separating them. This CDR3 has 13 residues. CDR1 and CDR2 from the germline V gene are DFQATT and SNEGSKA (reference sequence). Here the CDR3 DNA reads TGCAGTGCTTATGGCAGGGGCAATCAGCCCCAGCATTTT. It yields the protein CSAYGRGNQPQHF.

This clonotype has a single count. The gene calls are TRBV28 and TRBJ1-5; possibly TRBD1 for D (6 bases). Trimming removed 7 bases at V and 4 bases at J, with 8 bases between. The CDR3 length is 12 residues. Germline CDR1 and CDR2: MDHEN and SYDVKM. Written as DNA, the CDR3 is TGTGCCAGCAACAGGGAAAATCAGCCCCAGCATTTT. Translating it yields CASNRENQPQHF.

In this sample, this clonotype turned up many times. This may stem from a read error, because a much larger clone lies one nucleotide away. CDR3 in DNA: TGTGCCAGCAGTTGCCTTGGGGGGCATCAGCCCCAGCATTTT. This gives the protein CASSCLGGHQPQHF. J is TRBJ1-5 and V is TRBV6-2 or TRBV6-3; TRBD1 might be the D (6 bases). V was clipped by 4 bases and J by 5 bases, with 12 bases between them. The CDR3 has 14 amino acids. CDR1 MNHEY and CDR2 SVGEGT come from the germline V gene.

The sample holds many counts of this clonotype. This chain joins TRBV7-2 and TRBJ2-6, with D unclear. Germline CDR1 is SGHTA and CDR2 is FQGNSA. There are 15 residues in the CDR3. Trimming left V 8 bases short and J 0 bases short, with 11 bases between. The CDR3 spells CASGGRYSGANVLTF. In nucleotides, the CDR3 is TGTGCCAGCGGCGGACGGTACTCTGGGGCCAACGTCCTGACTTTC.

This clonotype was recorded many times. The V call is TRBV28, the J call TRBJ2-7; possible D gene TRBD1, 5 bases. With 5 bases removed from V and 0 bases from J, the gap between germline ends came to 17 bases. The CDR3 contains 16 residues. From germline, CDR1 is MDHEN and CDR2 SYDVKM. The CDR3 sequence is CASSPPDSTISYEQYF. In DNA form, the CDR3 reads TGTGCCAGCAGTCCACCCGACAGTACAATCTCCTACGAGCAGTACTTC.

This clonotype was observed at least ten times. The rearrangement links TRBV7-2 to TRBJ1-5, with D unclear. Trimming removed 5 bases from V and 4 bases from J, with 9 bases in between. CDR3 length: 13 amino acids. Germline CDR1 is SGHTA and CDR2 is FQGNSA. In DNA form, the CDR3 reads TGTGCCAGCAGCAAAGCAGGAAATCAGCCCCAGCATTTT. Protein: CASSKAGNQPQHF.

This clonotype was seen at least ten times. The chain's CDR3 is CASSLRAAGANVLTF. The DNA for the CDR3 is TGTGCCAGCAGTTTAAGGGCCGCGGGGGCCAACGTCCTGACTTTC. V usage is TRBV12-3 or TRBV12-4 and J usage is TRBJ2-6; D is uncertain. This CDR3 contains 15 residues. Between the trimmed V and J ends, which lost 2 bases and 4 bases, there was a span of 9 bases.

This clonotype was counted many times. The chain recombines TRBV5-1 with TRBJ1-5; a weak D match, TRBD1 (5 bases). Trimming pared 4 bases from V and 4 bases from J, leaving 12 bases between. The CDR3 spans 14 residues. Germline V gene lookup returns CDR1 SGHRS and CDR2 YFSETQ. The CDR3 DNA reads as TGCGCCAGCAGCCCGGGACGGCGAAATCAGCCCCAGCATTTT. Encoded protein: CASSPGRRNQPQHF. Filled out from reference TRBV5-1 and TRBJ1-5, the complete variable domain reads KAGVTQTPRYLIKTRGQQVTLSCSPISGHRSVSWYQQTPGQGLQFLFEYFSETQRNKGNFPGRFSGRQFSNSRSEMNVSTLELGDSALYLCASSPGRRNQPQHFGDGTRLSIL.

In its sample, this clonotype was seen many times. The chain uses TRBV11-1 and TRBJ1-1, with D unresolved. V lost 1 base and J 4 bases, leaving 10 bases between the germline ends. This CDR3 is 14 amino acids long. The germline V gene encodes CDR1 SGHAT and CDR2 FQDESV (reference sequence). CDR3 region: CASSLGASGTEAFF. DNA for the CDR3: TGTGCCAGCAGCTTAGGGGCGTCGGGCACTGAAGCTTTCTTT.

The rearrangement joins TRBV15 to TRBJ1-5; 7 bases agree with TRBD1. The length of the CDR3 is 15 residues. The V gene end was trimmed by 1 base and the J gene end by 6 bases; junction bases not matched to a gene: 6. From germline, CDR1 is LNHNV and CDR2 YYDKDF (reference sequence). In DNA form, the CDR3 reads TGTGCCACCAGCAGAGTAAGACAGGGAAGTCAGCCCCAGCATTTT. The encoded protein is CATSRVRQGSQPQHF.

The rearrangement links TRBV12-3 or TRBV12-4 to TRBJ1-6, with D uncertain. This CDR3 has 14 amino acids. V was cut by 1 base and J by 7 bases, with 8 bases left in between. CDR3 amino acids: CASSLGLRNSPLHF. CDR3 coding DNA: TGTGCCAGCAGTTTAGGTCTCCGAAATTCACCCCTCCACTTT.